Following are 25 T cell receptor beta chains from one sample sequenced in a study of T cell changes during pregnancy in multiple sclerosis (dated by TCRdb to between 2017 and 2020). The library relied on the immunoSEQ multiplex PCR assay. Not all clones reach the TCRdb copy of this immuneACCESS table, which keeps in-frame sequences only. Checked studies attribute under half of the gap to unresolved V genes and leave the rest unexplained. This sample has around 100,000 clones in its table, and approximately 92% of those were observed once. Around 1.8% of the sample is taken by the ten largest. This specimen consisted of peripheral blood, obtained after pregnancy. These receptors all come from a female donor with multiple sclerosis, enrolled in a pregnancy study.

The rearrangement links TRBV30 to TRBJ1-6; the D gene is possibly TRBD1 (6 bases). The CDR3 sequence is 17 residues long. Germline loops: CDR1 GTSNPN, CDR2 SVGIG (reference sequence). Trimming left V 3 bases short and J 9 bases short, with 24 bases between. DNA of the CDR3: TGTGCCTGGAGCCTGAACAAAGGCAGGGGTACAGGTTCACCCCTCCACTTT. Its protein product is CAWSLNKGRGTGSPLHF.

This clone was observed once. The chain combines TRBV7-9 with TRBJ2-3; 9 nucleotides match TRBD2. The J segment lost 5 bases and the V segment lost 1 base, leaving 13 bases of the junction unmatched. The CDR3 spans 18 residues. Germline V gives CDR1 SEHNR, CDR2 FQNEAQ (reference sequence). The CDR3 reads CASSLVSWSSGVLDTQYF. The CDR3 region has the DNA TGTGCCAGCAGCTTAGTTAGTTGGTCTAGCGGGGTCTTAGATACGCAGTATTTT.

This chain joins TRBV9 and TRBJ2-1; 14 nucleotides match TRBD2. Germline V gives CDR1 SGDLS, CDR2 YYNGEE. The V gene end was trimmed by 3 bases and the J gene end by 9 bases; junction bases not matched to a gene: 8. The CDR3 spans 16 residues. CDR3 amino acids: CASSAPGTSGSSEQFF. For the CDR3, the DNA is TGTGCCAGCAGCGCCCCCGGGACTAGCGGGAGTAGTGAGCAGTTCTTC.

The chain recombines TRBV6-5 with TRBJ1-2; possible D gene TRBD1, 6 bases. The V end lost 5 bases, the J end lost 3 bases, and 10 bases lay between the germline ends. Germline-derived CDR1 and CDR2 are MNHEY and SVGAGI. The CDR3 runs to 13 residues. CDR3 sequence: CASSQQGDYGYTF. CDR3 sequence (DNA): TGTGCCAGCAGTCAACAGGGTGACTATGGCTACACCTTC.

This rearrangement joins TRBV7-8 to TRBJ1-2; D is perhaps TRBD1 (6 bases). Germline CDR1 SGHVS, CDR2 FQNEAQ. Trimming removed 1 base from V and 8 bases from J, with 14 bases in between. The CDR3 covers 14 residues. The CDR3 region is CASSLGSGVRGYTF. The CDR3, as DNA: TGTGCCAGCAGCTTAGGTTCAGGGGTGAGAGGCTACACCTTC.

The CDR3 loop is CASSVGQVDYEQYF. The CDR3 coding sequence is TGTGCCAGCAGTGTCGGACAGGTCGACTACGAGCAGTACTTC. The chain is built from TRBV6-1 and TRBJ2-7; 7 bases are a match to TRBD1. The V segment lost 4 bases and the J segment 3 bases; nucleotides outside the gene matches: 6. Per germline, CDR1 MNHNS and CDR2 SASEGT. The CDR3 sequence is 14 residues long.

The chain links TRBV5-1 to TRBJ1-5, with D maybe TRBD1 (6 bases). The germline V gene has CDR1 SGHRS and CDR2 YFSETQ. The CDR3 sequence is 15 residues long. The ends were cut back, 0 bases at V and 6 bases at J, with 13 bases in the middle. The CDR3, as DNA: TGCGCCAGCAGCTTGGCTGCAGGGGCTGGTCAGCCCCAGCATTTT. Its protein is CASSLAAGAGQPQHF.

This chain joins TRBV11-2 and TRBJ2-5; 13 bases are shared with TRBD2. The V gene's germline CDR1 is SGHAT and CDR2 FQNNGV. The CDR3 runs to 16 residues. V lost 2 bases and J lost 4; bases outside the gene matches: 4. The CDR3 loop reads CASSLLGLAGAETQYF. DNA of the CDR3: TGTGCCAGCAGCTTACTCGGACTAGCGGGAGCAGAGACCCAGTACTTC.

The chain has TRBV11-2 and TRBJ2-7; TRBD1 matches 9 bases. Looked up from germline, CDR1 is SGHAT and CDR2 is FQNNGV. This CDR3 contains 14 residues. After removal of 5 bases from V and 5 bases from J, the junction contained 7 bases not matched to a gene. CDR3 in amino acids: CASSRPGTGHEQYF. The CDR3 bases are TGTGCCAGCAGCCGCCCGGGGACAGGGCACGAGCAGTACTTC.

V and J are TRBV5-6 and TRBJ2-4; 14 nucleotides agree with TRBD2. The CDR3 extends over 18 amino acids. CDR1 and CDR2 (germline): SGHDT, YYEEEE. V dropped 4 bases and J dropped 2; count of bases not matched to a gene: 8. The CDR3 DNA is TGTGCCAGCAGCCCGGGACTAGCGGGAGTCGGTCCCAAAAACATTCAGTACTTC. The encoded protein is CASSPGLAGVGPKNIQYF. The whole variable domain, remainder taken from reference TRBV5-6 and TRBJ2-4, is DAGVTQSPTHLIKTRGQQVTLRCSPKSGHDTVSWYQQALGQGPQFIFQYYEEEERQRGNFPDRFSGHQFPNYSSELNVNALLLGDSALYLCASSPGLAGVGPKNIQYFGAGTRLSVL.

V and J are TRBV11-3 and TRBJ2-4; TRBD2 agrees at 14 bases. V dropped 5 bases and J dropped 0; count of bases not matched to a gene: 6. This CDR3 is built from 18 residues. Germline CDR1 reads SGHNT; CDR2 reads YENEEA. CDR3 bases: TGTGCCAGCAGCATCGGACTAGCGGGGGGAAAAGCCAAAAACATTCAGTACTTC. Residues: CASSIGLAGGKAKNIQYF.

V gene TRBV5-4 combines with J gene TRBJ1-6; D might be TRBD1 (5 bases). The V and J ends lost 3 bases and 0 bases respectively, with 19 bases between them. The CDR3 totals 19 residues. Germline V gene data show CDR1 as SGHNT and CDR2 as YYREEE (reference sequence). The CDR3 sequence is CASSSRGGFRSSYNSPLHF. CDR3 nucleotide sequence: TGTGCCAGCAGCTCACGGGGGGGATTTCGTAGCTCCTATAATTCACCCCTCCACTTT.

This clone is a singleton in its sample. The chain links TRBV9 to TRBJ2-5, with TRBD1 matching over 12 bases. Germline assignment: CDR1 SGDLS and CDR2 YYNGEE. The CDR3 loop spans 17 amino acids. V lost 2 bases, J lost 3 bases, and 8 bases stayed unmatched. This CDR3 is CASSVGTGGWSEETQYF. The CDR3 DNA is TGTGCCAGCAGCGTGGGGACAGGGGGCTGGTCAGAAGAGACCCAGTACTTC.

This clone has just one count. The chain has TRBV4-1 and TRBJ1-1; D is possibly TRBD1 (6 bases). This CDR3 has 16 residues. Trimming cost V 1 base and J 5 bases, with 17 bases left between them. Germline CDR1 MGHRA, CDR2 YSYEKL. CDR3 sequence reads: CASSQARIQGNTEAFF. CDR3 sequence (DNA): TGCGCCAGCAGCCAAGCCCGAATCCAGGGGAATACTGAAGCTTTCTTT.

This rearrangement joins TRBV5-6 to TRBJ1-3, with D tentatively TRBD1 (6 bases). This CDR3 has 14 amino acids. Germline assignment: CDR1 SGHDT and CDR2 YYEEEE. Trimming removed 0 bases at V and 4 bases at J, with 8 bases between. Here the CDR3 DNA reads TGTGCCAGCAGCTTGGTCCAGGGGGGAAACACCATATATTTT. It specifies CASSLVQGGNTIYF.

The chain links TRBV11-3 to TRBJ2-7; the D gene is possibly TRBD2 (6 bases). The CDR3 covers 18 residues. Germline loops: CDR1 SGHNT, CDR2 YENEEA. Trimming left V 2 bases short and J 1 base short, with 21 bases between. In DNA form, the CDR3 reads TGTGCCAGCAGCTTATTAGCGGAGAGCCTTTTGGTTTCCTACGAGCAGTACTTC. Protein: CASSLLAESLLVSYEQYF.

This chain links TRBV28 with TRBJ1-5; 10 bases align to TRBD1. CDR1 is MDHEN and CDR2 is SYDVKM in the germline V gene. Trimming took 6 bases from V and 5 from J; bases not matched to a gene: 7. The CDR3 spans 15 residues. CDR3 sequence reads: CASRQPGQGYQPQHF. In nucleotides, the CDR3 is TGTGCCAGCAGGCAACCGGGACAGGGGTATCAGCCCCAGCATTTT.

A single count supports this clone. The chain employs TRBV5-1 and TRBJ1-6, with 7 bases matching TRBD1. The J segment lost 6 bases and the V segment lost 4 bases, leaving 10 bases of the junction unmatched. Germline CDR1 and CDR2: SGHRS and YFSETQ. The CDR3 is 16 amino acids. CDR3 residues: CASSLSGQVPNSPLHF. CDR3 DNA: TGCGCCAGCAGCCTATCAGGACAGGTCCCTAATTCACCCCTCCACTTT.

This clone has just a few counts. The chain uses TRBV19 and TRBJ1-5; TRBD1 might be the D (5 bases). CDR1 is LNHDA and CDR2 is SQIVND in the germline V gene (reference sequence). The CDR3 totals 15 residues. Trimming removed 1 base from V and 5 bases from J, with 12 bases in between. CDR3: CASSIGGGNYQPQHF. CDR3 bases: TGTGCCAGTAGTATAGGGGGCGGGAACTATCAGCCCCAGCATTTT.

J is TRBJ1-5 and V is TRBV11-3; a weak D match, TRBD1 (5 bases). V lost 5 bases and J 0 bases, leaving 11 bases between the germline ends. Germline V CDR1 and CDR2: SGHNT, YENEEA. The CDR3 sequence is 15 residues long. The chain's CDR3 is CASSQQDYSNQPQHF. The CDR3, as DNA: TGTGCCAGCAGCCAACAGGATTATAGCAATCAGCCCCAGCATTTT.

This chain connects TRBV5-1 to TRBJ1-2; D perhaps matches TRBD1 (6 bases). Germline loops: CDR1 SGHRS, CDR2 YFSETQ. The V end was cut by 2 bases, the J end by 1 base, with 12 bases between. The CDR3 consists of 15 residues. CDR3 loop: CASSLPGHLNYGYTF. In DNA form, the CDR3 reads TGCGCCAGCAGCTTACCGGGACACCTTAACTATGGCTACACCTTC.

The gene calls are TRBV5-4 and TRBJ2-3, with unresolved D. This CDR3 has 13 residues. Germline CDR1 and CDR2: SGHNT and YYREEE (reference sequence). V was clipped by 4 bases and J by 2 bases, with 8 bases between them. CDR3 nucleotide sequence: TGTGCCAGCAGCCCAAATCCCACAGATACGCAGTATTTT. This translates into CASSPNPTDTQYF.

This CDR3 is CASGLSTANTGELFF. In DNA, the CDR3 is TGTGCTAGTGGTTTGTCGACTGCGAACACCGGGGAGCTGTTTTTT. The chain links TRBV12-5 to TRBJ2-2; D not certain. The CDR3 totals 15 residues. Trimming shortened V by 2 bases and J by 0 bases, and 7 bases separated the two germline ends. The V gene's germline CDR1 is LGHNT and CDR2 FRNRAP. The entire variable domain, with the rest obtained from reference TRBV12-5 and TRBJ2-2, is as follows: DARVTQTPRHKVTEMGQEVTMRCQPILGHNTVFWYRQTMMQGLELLAYFRNRAPLDDSGMPKDRFSAEMPDATLATLKIQPSEPRDSAVYFCASGLSTANTGELFFGEGSRLTVL.

V and J are TRBV5-1 and TRBJ2-7; 9 bases align to TRBD1. V lost 4 bases to trimming and J lost 1 base; unmatched junction nucleotides: 3. CDR1 SGHRS and CDR2 YFSETQ come from the germline V gene. The CDR3 loop spans 14 amino acids. CDR3 protein: CASSRTGESYEQYF. The CDR3 DNA sequence: TGCGCCAGCAGCCGGACAGGGGAATCCTACGAGCAGTACTTC.

This clone was observed once. The chain carries TRBV4-1 and TRBJ1-1, with D possibly matching TRBD1 (6 bases). CDR3 length equals 14 residues. V gave up 6 bases and J gave up 3 bases, with 14 bases separating them. Germline lookup yields CDR1 MGHRA and CDR2 YSYEKL. CDR3 in DNA: TGCGCCAGCAGTCGCAGGGGAATGGACACTGAAGCTTTCTTT. Its translation: CASSRRGMDTEAFF.